This TCR beta chain came from a study of blood T cells in healthy people across ages. General study results and limits: The long-lived group displayed more naive CD4+ cells, plus higher diversity, than the aged donors did. Researchers report that TCR beta diversity correlated strongly with naive T cell percentage. PBMC samples, being unsorted, prevented any conclusive comparison of naive and antigen-experienced cells.

This clonotype was counted ten times or more. Its antigen is as yet unknown. Trimming took 4 bases from V and 6 from J; bases not matched to a gene: 2. This CDR3 spans 13 amino acids. CDR1 and CDR2 from the germline V gene are LGHNA and YSLEER. The authors ran a second PCR of roughly 6 to 12 cycles using a sample-barcoded 5' primer and a J-beta primer mix. TCRdb re-called the 5' RACE reads with MiXCR, one entry per CDR3 protein. The table includes about 800,000 distinct CDR3 sequences, 20% to 30% detected once. These data were also filed under a second study, of T cells of mothers and their children. That work states: Each 15 ul cDNA reaction used 1.5 ug RNA; all RNA was used.

Sequenced sample: blood. The receptor was derived from a boy aged 5 to 17 in good health. The chain combines TRBV4-3 with TRBJ2-4; 8 nucleotides align to TRBD2. CDR3 nucleotides: TGCGCCAGCAGCCTTGCGGGGGGAAACATTCAGTACTTC. Translation gives CASSLAGGNIQYF.